This TCR beta chain was recovered during a study of radiation and T cells in renal cell carcinoma (dated by TCRdb to about 2020). Describing the broader study: The samples were drawn from a clinical trial, where primary renal cell carcinomas were treated with 15 Gy of stereotactic body radiation therapy and then removed by nephrectomy 4 weeks afterward. A total of 50 to 60 samples underwent TCR beta sequencing, made up of roughly 26 tumors and roughly 27 peripheral blood samples. A total of 4,016,671 unique CDR3 nucleotide sequences, encoding some 2,700,000 unique CDR3 amino acid sequences, were found across all 50 or so samples.

In light of the paper, this sample's time point label describes: blood 2 weeks post-SBRT. The treatment or condition label, read with the paper, signifies: 15 Gy SBRT to primary tumor, nephrectomy 4 weeks later. To track tumor-enriched clonotypes, serial peripheral blood was sampled from radiation-treated patients at baseline and at 2 weeks and 4 weeks after SBRT. Every patient had renal cell carcinoma of clear cell pathology. The QIAamp DNA Blood Mini Kit (Qiagen) was used to prepare genomic DNA for TCR sequencing. Only samples passing all quality control checks were included in the analyses. Concerning this clone itself: Its specific antigen is unknown. Per-base quality was not reported, and no clone a single base away is much larger than it.

The study at large found these results: Changes in the blood repertoire were not tracked past 4 weeks after treatment. Because pretreatment tumor biopsies were not available, the baseline intratumoral presence of clonotypes could not be determined. An increase in top tumor clonotypes in blood was observed from baseline to 2 weeks post-radiation, followed by contraction by 4 weeks, which was taken to suggest transient expansion of tumor-resident clones. Because the trial had a single-armed design, the trial could not examine how radiation dose or scheduling affected the TCR repertoire.

TCR beta libraries were generated from genomic DNA with the immunoSEQ kit, following the manufacturer's recommendations. To prepare the libraries, a first multiplex PCR with proprietary primers was run, followed by a second PCR that added unique barcodes, and a bead cleanup was done after each round. Each sample batch included a kit-provided positive control reaction and a negative control reaction. The final libraries were assessed on an Agilent 4200 TapeStation D1000 ScreenTape, pooled by volume, and quantified by qPCR. An Illumina NextSeq500 fitted with a MidOutput 150-cycle cartridge performed the sequencing, running 156 Read1 cycles and 15 Index1 cycles with the kit's custom primers. The pooled library was loaded at 0.95 to 1 pM, with a 20% PhiX control spiked in. On the study's bioinformatics: Vendor-processed data were analyzed in R, with a clonotype defined as all T cells sharing the same CDR3 nucleotide sequence. In the clone abundance analyses, frequencies in each sample were normalized to that sample's 10,000 most abundant clones. Before analysis, public T cell clones were removed, and these numbered fewer than six per sample on average. Tumor-enriched clonotypes and baseline blood-enriched clonotypes were defined as those with an abundance difference of at least 32-fold between compartments. A beta-binomial differential abundance model was used to identify clonotypes that were expanded or contracted between blood time points. Similarity between tumor and blood repertoires was quantified using the Baroni-Urbani and Buser coefficient, and groups were compared with two-tailed Wilcoxon tests in R. TCRdb mirrors the immuneACCESS table, restricted to in-frame sequences. Some clones are absent from its copies; in checked studies, under half trace to an unresolved V gene, and the reason for the others is unknown. That table furnishes V, J and clone size, whereas the DNA furnished D and trimming. The sample has tens of thousands of clones on record, around 85% of them singletons. In total, the top ten clones hold 22% of the sample.

Relative to germline, V is 0 bases shorter and J is 9 bases shorter, with 10 bases between their ends. CDR1 SGHRS and CDR2 YFSETQ are derived from the germline V gene. The CDR3 contains 14 residues, cysteine and phenylalanine counted. The DNA shown is the 42-base CDR3, in frame from base 1. The chain employs TRBV5-1 and TRBJ1-6; the D gene is perhaps TRBD1, from 5 matching bases. This clonotype was obtained from a woman aged 50 to 60 with renal cell carcinoma. This material consisted of blood, taken from a patient whose treatment included radiotherapy and nephrectomy. The CDR3 corresponds to CASSLEQDISPLHF. The bases read TGCGCCAGCAGCTTGGAACAGGACATTTCACCCCTCCACTTT. With the portions outside the CDR3 filled from the reference TRBV5-1 and TRBJ1-6 genes, the complete variable region becomes KAGVTQTPRYLIKTRGQQVTLSCSPISGHRSVSWYQQTPGQGLQFLFEYFSETQRNKGNFPGRFSGRQFSNSRSEMNVSTLELGDSALYLCASSLEQDISPLHFGNGTRLTVT.